Detailed here is one T cell receptor (beta chain). Its target antigen remains unknown. Base-call qualities are not available, and no considerably larger clone is one nucleotide away. Genomic DNA was extracted from sorted cells for sequencing of the TCRbeta CDR3 region. The immunoSEQ Assay was used to sequence the TCRbeta CDR3 regions. TCRdb limited this immuneACCESS table to in-frame rearrangements with V and J called. A share of clones is missing; checked studies link under half to unresolved V genes, and the rest is unexplained. The sample records about 43,000 clones, approximately 86% of which are singletons. The leading ten clones occupy 15% of the sample. This specimen comes from a study of OX40 agonist ivuxolimab in advanced cancers. Regarding the research as a whole: Ivuxolimab was a fully human IgG2 agonistic monoclonal antibody targeting the costimulatory receptor OX40 (CD134). Of the 50 or so patients in dose escalation, approximately 20 had hepatocellular carcinoma, some 15 had melanoma, 9 had renal cell carcinoma and 9 had head and neck cancer. The dose-escalation cohort was approximately 83% male with a mean age of about 54 years, ranging from roughly 23 to 80. The paper describes the monotherapy dose-escalation part (N of about 47 patients) of the phase I trial of ivuxolimab. Intravenous ivuxolimab was administered to patients every 2 weeks at six dose levels: 0.01, 0.1, 0.3, 1.5, 3 and 10 mg/kg. The point of sequencing TCRbeta in the periphery was to test whether ivuxolimab changed TCR sequence diversity and drove clonal T-cell expansion. Patients were allowed to have had prior anti-PD-1, anti-PD-L1 or anti-CTLA-4 therapy, and approximately 40% of the dose-escalation patients had been treated with checkpoint inhibitors. Partial responses occurred in three dose-escalation patients, of whom one had hepatocellular carcinoma and two had cutaneous melanoma.

Points the paper makes about the study in general: Low levels of normalized T-cell clonal expansion were also seen in some patients who did not respond. In partial responders in the 0.1-3.0 mg/kg groups, normalized peripheral clonal expansion was found to be among the lowest, especially among CD8+ T cells. At doses from 0.1 to 3.0 mg/kg, clonal expansion was seen in both CD4+ and CD8+ blood T cells between baseline and week 6. On average, CD8+ T cells showed more expanded clones than CD4+ T cells after ivuxolimab. Which antigens the clonally expanded peripheral T cells were specific for was not determined.

The trial excluded patients who had a history of autoimmune disease or were on systemic immunosuppression. Peripheral blood for TCR sequencing was collected from all dose cohorts at baseline, on cycle 4 day 1, and on cycle 7 day 1. Samples came from an open-label, multicenter, first-in-human phase I dose-escalation trial of ivuxolimab. Adults with locally advanced or metastatic head and neck squamous cell, hepatocellular, melanoma or renal cell carcinoma were enrolled in the trial. Before TCR sequencing, CD4+ T cells and CD8+ T cells were sorted from peripheral blood as separate populations. This TCR came from an adult with an advanced solid tumor such as melanoma, head and neck, liver or kidney cancer. The specimen comprised CD4+ or CD8+ T cells sorted from blood, sampled in a trial of the OX40 agonist ivuxolimab.

The DNA reads as follows: TGTGCCAGCAGCCAAGGTCCCCAGGACCCTTTCTCCTACAATGAGCAGTTCTTC. The translation is CASSQGPQDPFSYNEQFF. The rearrangement joined TRBV14 to TRBJ2-1; no D gene call is confident. The CDR3, from cysteine to phenylalanine, totals 18 residues. The sequence is cut down to CDR3 DNA, 54 bases in frame from base 1. Cut back by 1 base and 0 bases, the V and J ends lie 16 bases apart. CDR1 SGHDN and CDR2 FVKESK are derived from the germline V gene.